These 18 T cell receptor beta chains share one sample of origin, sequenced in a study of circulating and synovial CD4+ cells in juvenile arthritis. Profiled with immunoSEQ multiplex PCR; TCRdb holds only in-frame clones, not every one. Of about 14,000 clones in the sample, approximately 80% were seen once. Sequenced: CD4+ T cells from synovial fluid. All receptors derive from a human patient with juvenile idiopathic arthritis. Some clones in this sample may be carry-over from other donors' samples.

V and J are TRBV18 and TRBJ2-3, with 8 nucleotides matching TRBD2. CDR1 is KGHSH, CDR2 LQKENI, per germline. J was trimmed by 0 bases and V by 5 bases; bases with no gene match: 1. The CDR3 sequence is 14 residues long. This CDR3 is CASSIAGSTDTQYF. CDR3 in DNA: TGTGCCAGCTCAATAGCGGGGAGCACAGATACGCAGTATTTT.

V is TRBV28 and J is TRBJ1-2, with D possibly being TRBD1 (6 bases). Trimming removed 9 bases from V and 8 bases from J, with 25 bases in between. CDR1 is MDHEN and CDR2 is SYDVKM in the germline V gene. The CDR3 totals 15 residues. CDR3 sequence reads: CASTGMVWGREGYTF. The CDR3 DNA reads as TGTGCCAGTACTGGAATGGTCTGGGGGCGCGAAGGCTACACCTTC.

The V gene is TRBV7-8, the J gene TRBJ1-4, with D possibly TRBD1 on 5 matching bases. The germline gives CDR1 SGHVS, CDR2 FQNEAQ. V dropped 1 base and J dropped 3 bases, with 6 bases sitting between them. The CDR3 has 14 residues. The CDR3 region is CASSLGQPNEKLFF. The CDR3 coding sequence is TGTGCCAGCAGCTTAGGACAGCCTAATGAAAAACTGTTTTTT.

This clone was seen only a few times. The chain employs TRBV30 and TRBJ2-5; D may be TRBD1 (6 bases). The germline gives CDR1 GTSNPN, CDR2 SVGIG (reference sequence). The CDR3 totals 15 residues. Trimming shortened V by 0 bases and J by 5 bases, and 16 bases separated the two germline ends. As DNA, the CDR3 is TGTGCCTGGAGTGTCGAAGGGACCCAGGGGGAGACCCAGTACTTC. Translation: CAWSVEGTQGETQYF.

The CDR3, as DNA: TGCGCCAGCAGCCAAGCTCCGGGACAGGGCTACGAGCAGTACTTC. This translates into CASSQAPGQGYEQYF. The V call is TRBV4-1, the J call TRBJ2-7; TRBD1 aligns across 9 bases. This CDR3 region has 15 residues. The V gene's germline CDR1 is MGHRA and CDR2 YSYEKL. The V and J ends lost 1 base and 3 bases, in that order; junction bases with no gene match: 4.

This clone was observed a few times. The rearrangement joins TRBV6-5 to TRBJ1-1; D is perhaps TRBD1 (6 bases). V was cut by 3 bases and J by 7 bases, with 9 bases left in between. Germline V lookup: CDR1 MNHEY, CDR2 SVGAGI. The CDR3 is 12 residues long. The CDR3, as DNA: TGTGCCAGCAGTTATGGGGGCAGTGAAGCTTTCTTT. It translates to CASSYGGSEAFF.

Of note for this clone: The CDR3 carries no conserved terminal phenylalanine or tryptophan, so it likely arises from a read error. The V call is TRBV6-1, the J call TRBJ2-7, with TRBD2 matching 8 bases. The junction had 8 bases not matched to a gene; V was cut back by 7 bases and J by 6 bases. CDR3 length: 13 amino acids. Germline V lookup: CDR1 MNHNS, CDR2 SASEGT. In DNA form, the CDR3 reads TGTGCCAGCACAAGCATCGGGGGGGGCGAGCAGTACTCC. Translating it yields CASTSIGGGEQYS.

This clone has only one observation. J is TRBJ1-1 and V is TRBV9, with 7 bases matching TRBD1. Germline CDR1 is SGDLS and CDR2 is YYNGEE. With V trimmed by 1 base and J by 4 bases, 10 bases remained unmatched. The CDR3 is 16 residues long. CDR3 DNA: TGTGCCAGCAGCGTAAGCTCCATGAAGGGGGCCACTGAAGCTTTCTTT. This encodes CASSVSSMKGATEAFF. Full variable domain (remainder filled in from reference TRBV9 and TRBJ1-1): DSGVTQTPKHLITATGQRVTLRCSPRSGDLSVYWYQQSLDQGLQFLIQYYNGEERAKGNILERFSAQQFPDLHSELNLSSLELGDSALYFCASSVSSMKGATEAFFGQGTRLTVV.

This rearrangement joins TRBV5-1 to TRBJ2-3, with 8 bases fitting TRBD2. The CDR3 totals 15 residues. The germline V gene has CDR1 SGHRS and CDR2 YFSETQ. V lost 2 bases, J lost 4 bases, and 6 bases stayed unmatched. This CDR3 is CASSFLTSVPDTQYF. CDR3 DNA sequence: TGCGCCAGCAGCTTCTTGACTAGCGTGCCAGATACGCAGTATTTT. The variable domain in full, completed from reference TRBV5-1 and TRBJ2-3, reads KAGVTQTPRYLIKTRGQQVTLSCSPISGHRSVSWYQQTPGQGLQFLFEYFSETQRNKGNFPGRFSGRQFSNSRSEMNVSTLELGDSALYLCASSFLTSVPDTQYFGPGTRLTVL.

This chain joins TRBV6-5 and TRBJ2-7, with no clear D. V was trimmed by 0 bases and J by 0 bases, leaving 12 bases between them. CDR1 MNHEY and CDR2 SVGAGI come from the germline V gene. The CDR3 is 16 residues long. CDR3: CASSYSSARSSYEQYF. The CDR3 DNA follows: TGTGCCAGCAGTTACTCCTCGGCTAGGAGCTCCTACGAGCAGTACTTC.

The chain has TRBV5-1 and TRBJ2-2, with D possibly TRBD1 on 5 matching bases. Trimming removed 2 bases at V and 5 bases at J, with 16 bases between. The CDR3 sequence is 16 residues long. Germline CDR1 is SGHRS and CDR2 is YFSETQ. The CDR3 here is CASSLRGSQGTGELFF. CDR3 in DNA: TGCGCCAGCAGCTTAAGAGGAAGTCAGGGTACCGGGGAGCTGTTTTTT.

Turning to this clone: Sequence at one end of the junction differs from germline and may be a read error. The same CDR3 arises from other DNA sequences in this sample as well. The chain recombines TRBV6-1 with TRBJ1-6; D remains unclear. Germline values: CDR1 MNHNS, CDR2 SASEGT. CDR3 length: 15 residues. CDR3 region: CASTLSGQNNSPLHF. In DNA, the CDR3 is TGTGCCAGCACCTTAAGCGGGCAGAATAATTCCCCCCTCCACTTT.

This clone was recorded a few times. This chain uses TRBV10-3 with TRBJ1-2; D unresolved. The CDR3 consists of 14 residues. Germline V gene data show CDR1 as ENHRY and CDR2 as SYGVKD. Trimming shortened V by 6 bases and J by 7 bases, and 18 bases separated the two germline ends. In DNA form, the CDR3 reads TGTGCCATCAGCCACCTTGTCGGGGAGGGTGGCTACACCTTC. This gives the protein CAISHLVGEGGYTF.

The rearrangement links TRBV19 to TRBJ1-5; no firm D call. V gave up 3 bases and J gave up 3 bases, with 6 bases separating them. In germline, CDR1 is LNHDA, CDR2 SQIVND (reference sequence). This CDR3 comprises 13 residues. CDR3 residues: CASSIRNNQPQHF. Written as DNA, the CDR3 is TGTGCCAGTAGTATCCGTAACAATCAGCCCCAGCATTTT.

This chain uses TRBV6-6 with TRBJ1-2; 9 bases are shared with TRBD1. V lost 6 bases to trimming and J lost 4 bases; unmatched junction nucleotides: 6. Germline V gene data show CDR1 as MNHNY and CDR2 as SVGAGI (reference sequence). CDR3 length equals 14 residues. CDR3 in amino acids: CASRTTGGAYGYTF. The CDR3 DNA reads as TGTGCCAGCAGAACGACAGGGGGTGCCTATGGCTACACCTTC.

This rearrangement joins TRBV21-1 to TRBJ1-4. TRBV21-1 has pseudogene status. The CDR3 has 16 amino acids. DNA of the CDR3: TGTGCCAGCAGCAAAGGTTCGGGGGTTGGGGAGGAAAAACTGTTTTTT. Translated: CASSKGSGVGEEKLFF.

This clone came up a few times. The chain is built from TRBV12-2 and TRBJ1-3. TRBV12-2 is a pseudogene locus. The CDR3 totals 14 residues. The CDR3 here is CAIEGRSSGNTIYF. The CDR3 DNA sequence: TGTGCGATCGAGGGGAGGTCCTCTGGAAACACCATATATTTT.

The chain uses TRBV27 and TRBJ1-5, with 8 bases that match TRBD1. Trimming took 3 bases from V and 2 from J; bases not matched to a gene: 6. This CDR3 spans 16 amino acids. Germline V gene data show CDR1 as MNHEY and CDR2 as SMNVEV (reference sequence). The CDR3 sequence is CASSFQGAGGNQPQHF. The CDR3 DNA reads TGTGCCAGCAGTTTTCAGGGGGCCGGAGGCAATCAGCCCCAGCATTTT.